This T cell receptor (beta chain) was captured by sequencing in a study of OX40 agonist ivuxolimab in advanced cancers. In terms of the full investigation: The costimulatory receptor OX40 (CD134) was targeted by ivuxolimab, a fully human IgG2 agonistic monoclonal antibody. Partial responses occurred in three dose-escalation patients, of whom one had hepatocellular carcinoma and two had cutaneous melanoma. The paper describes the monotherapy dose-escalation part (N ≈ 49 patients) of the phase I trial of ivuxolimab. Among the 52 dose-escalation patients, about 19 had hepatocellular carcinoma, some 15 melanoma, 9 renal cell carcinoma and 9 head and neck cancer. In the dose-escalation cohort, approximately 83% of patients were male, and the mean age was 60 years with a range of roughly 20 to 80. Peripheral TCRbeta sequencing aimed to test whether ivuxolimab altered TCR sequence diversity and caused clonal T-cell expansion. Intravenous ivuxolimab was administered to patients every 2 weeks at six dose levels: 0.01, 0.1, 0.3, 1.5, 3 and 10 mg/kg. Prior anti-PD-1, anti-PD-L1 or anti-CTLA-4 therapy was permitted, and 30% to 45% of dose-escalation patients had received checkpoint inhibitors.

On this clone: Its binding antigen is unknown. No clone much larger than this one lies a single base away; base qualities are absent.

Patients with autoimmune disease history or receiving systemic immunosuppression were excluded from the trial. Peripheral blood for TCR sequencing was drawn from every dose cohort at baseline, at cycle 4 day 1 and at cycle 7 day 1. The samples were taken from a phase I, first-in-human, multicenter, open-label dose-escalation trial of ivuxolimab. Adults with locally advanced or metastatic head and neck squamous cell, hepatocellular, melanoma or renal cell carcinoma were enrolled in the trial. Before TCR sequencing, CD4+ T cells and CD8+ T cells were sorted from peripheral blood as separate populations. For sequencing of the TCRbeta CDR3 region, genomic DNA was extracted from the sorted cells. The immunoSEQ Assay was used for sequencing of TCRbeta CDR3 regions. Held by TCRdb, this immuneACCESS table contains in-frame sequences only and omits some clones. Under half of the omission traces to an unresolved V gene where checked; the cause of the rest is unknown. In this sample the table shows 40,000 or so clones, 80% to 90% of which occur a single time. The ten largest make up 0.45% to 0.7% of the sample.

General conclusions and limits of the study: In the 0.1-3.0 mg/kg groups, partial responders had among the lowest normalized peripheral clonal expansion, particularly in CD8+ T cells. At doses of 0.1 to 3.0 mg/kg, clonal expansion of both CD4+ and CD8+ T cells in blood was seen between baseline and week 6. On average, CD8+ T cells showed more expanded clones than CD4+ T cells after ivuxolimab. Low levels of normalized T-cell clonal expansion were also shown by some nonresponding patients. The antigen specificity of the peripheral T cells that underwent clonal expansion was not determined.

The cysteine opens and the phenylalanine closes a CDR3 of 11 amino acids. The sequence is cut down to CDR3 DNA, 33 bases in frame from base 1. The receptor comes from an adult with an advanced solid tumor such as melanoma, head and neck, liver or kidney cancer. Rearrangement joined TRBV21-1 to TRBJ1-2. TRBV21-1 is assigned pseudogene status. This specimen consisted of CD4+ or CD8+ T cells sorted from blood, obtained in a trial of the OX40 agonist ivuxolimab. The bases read TGTGCCAGGGGGATTCGGGATGGCTACACCTTC. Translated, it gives CARGIRDGYTF.